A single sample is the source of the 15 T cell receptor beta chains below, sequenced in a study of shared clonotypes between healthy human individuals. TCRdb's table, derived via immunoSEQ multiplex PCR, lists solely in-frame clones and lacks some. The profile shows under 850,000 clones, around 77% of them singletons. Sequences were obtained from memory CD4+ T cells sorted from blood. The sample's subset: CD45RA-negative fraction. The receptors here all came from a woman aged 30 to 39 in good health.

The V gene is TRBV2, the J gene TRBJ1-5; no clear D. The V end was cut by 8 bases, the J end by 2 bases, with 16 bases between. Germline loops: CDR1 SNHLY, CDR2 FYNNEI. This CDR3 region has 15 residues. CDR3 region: CASVRNSGGNQPQHF. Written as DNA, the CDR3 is TGTGCCAGCGTAAGAAACTCCGGTGGCAATCAGCCCCAGCATTTT.

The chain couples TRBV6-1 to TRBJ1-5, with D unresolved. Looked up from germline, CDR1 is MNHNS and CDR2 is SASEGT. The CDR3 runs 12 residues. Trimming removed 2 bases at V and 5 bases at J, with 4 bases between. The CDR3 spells CASSESDQPQHF. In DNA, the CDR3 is TGTGCCAGCAGTGAATCAGATCAGCCCCAGCATTTT.

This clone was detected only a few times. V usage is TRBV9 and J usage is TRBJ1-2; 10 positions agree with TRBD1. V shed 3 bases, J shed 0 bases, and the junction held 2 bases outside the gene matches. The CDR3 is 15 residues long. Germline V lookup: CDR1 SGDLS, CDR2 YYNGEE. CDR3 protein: CASSAGTGANYGYTF. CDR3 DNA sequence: TGTGCCAGCAGCGCAGGGACAGGGGCTAACTATGGCTACACCTTC.

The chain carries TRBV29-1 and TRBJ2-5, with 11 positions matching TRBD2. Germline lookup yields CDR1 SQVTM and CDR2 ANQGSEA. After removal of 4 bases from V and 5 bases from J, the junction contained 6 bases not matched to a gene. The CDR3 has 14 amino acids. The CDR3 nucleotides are TGCAGCGTTGTTACTAGCGGGAGTGAGGAGACCCAGTACTTC. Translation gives CSVVTSGSEETQYF.

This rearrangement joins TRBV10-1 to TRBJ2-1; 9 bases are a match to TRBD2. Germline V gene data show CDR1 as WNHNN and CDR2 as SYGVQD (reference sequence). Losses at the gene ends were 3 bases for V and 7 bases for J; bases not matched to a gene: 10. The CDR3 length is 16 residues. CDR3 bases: TGCGCCAGCAGTGATGGGGCTAGCGGGGTGGGAAATGAGCAGTTCTTC. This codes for CASSDGASGVGNEQFF.

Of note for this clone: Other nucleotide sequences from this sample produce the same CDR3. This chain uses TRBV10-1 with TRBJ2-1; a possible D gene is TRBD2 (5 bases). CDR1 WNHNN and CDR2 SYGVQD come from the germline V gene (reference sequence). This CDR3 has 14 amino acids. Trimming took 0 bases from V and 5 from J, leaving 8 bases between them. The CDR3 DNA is TGCGCCAGCAGTGAGTCCGGGCGGGACAATGAGCAGTTCTTC. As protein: CASSESGRDNEQFF.

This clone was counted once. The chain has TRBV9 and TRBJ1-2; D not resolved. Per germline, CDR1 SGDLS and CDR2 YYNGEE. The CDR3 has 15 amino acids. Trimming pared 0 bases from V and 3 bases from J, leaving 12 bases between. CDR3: CASSVGIKGDYGYTF. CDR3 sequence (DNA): TGTGCCAGCAGCGTAGGAATCAAGGGAGACTATGGCTACACCTTC.

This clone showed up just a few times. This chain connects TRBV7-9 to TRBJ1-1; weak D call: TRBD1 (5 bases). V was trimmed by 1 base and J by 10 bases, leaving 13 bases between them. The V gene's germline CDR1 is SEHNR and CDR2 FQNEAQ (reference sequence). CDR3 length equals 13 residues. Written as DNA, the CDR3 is TGTGCCAGCAGCTTAGGGACTGGGGGGACAGCTTTCTTT. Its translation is CASSLGTGGTAFF.

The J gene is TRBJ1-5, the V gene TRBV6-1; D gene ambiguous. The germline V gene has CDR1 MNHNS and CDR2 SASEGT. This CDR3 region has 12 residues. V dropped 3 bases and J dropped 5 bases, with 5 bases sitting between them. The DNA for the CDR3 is TGTGCCAGCAGTGACCAGGATCAGCCCCAGCATTTT. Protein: CASSDQDQPQHF.

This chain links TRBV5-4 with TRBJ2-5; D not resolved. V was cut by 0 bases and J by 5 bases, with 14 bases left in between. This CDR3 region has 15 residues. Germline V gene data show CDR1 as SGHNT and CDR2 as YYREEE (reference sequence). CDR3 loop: CASSLAGPLKETQYF. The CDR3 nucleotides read TGTGCCAGCAGCTTGGCCGGGCCCTTGAAGGAGACCCAGTACTTC.

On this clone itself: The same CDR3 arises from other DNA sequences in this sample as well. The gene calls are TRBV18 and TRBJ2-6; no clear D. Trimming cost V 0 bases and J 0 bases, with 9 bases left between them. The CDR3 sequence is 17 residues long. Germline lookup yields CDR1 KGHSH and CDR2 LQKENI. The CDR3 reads CASSPPRQSSGANVLTF. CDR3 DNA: TGTGCCAGCTCACCACCGCGGCAGTCCTCTGGGGCCAACGTCCTGACTTTC. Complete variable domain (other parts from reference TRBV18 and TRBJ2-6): NAGVMQNPRHLVRRRGQEARLRCSPMKGHSHVYWYRQLPEEGLKFMVYLQKENIIDESGMPKERFSAEFPKEGPSILRIQQVVRGDSAAYFCASSPPRQSSGANVLTFGAGSRLTVL.

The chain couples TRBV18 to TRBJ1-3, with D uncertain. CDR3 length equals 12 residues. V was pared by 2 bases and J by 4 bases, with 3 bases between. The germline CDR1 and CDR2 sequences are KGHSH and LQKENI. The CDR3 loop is CASSPAGNTIYF. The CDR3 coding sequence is TGTGCCAGCTCACCAGCGGGAAACACCATATATTTT.

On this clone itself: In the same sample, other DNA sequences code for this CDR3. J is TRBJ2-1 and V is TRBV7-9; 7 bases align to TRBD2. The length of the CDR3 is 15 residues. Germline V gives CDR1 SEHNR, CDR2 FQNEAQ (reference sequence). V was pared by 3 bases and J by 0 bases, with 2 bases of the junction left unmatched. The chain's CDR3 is CASSLRGSSYNEQFF. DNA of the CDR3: TGTGCCAGCAGCTTGCGGGGGAGCTCCTACAATGAGCAGTTCTTC.

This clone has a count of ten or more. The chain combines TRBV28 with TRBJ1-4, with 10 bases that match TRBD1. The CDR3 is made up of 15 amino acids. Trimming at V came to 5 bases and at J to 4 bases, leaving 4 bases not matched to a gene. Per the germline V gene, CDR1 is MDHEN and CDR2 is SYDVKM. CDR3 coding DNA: TGTGCCAGCAGTACCGGGACAGGGGTTAATGAAAAACTGTTTTTT. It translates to CASSTGTGVNEKLFF.

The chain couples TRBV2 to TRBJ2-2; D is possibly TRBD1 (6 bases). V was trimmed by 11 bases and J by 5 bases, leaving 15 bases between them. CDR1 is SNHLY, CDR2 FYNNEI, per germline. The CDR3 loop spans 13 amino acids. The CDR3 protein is CAWGPEVTGELFF. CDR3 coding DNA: TGTGCCTGGGGGCCCGAGGTTACCGGGGAGCTGTTTTTT.